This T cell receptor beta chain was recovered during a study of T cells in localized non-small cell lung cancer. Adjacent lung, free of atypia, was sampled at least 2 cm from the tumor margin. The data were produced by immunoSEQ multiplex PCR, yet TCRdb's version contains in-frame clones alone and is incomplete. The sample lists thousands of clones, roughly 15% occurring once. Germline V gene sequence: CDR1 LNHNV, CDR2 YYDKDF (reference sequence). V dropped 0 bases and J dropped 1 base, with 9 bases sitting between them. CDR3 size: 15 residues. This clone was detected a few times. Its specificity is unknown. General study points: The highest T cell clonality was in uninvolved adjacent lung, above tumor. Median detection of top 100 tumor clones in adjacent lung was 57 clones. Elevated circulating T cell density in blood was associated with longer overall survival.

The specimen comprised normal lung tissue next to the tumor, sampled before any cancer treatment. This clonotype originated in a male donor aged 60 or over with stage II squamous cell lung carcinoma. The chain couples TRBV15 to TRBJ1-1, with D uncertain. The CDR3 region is CATSRDLAGNTEAFF. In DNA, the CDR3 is TGTGCCACCAGCAGAGATCTGGCAGGGAACACTGAAGCTTTCTTT.